This T cell receptor (beta chain) was identified during a study of type 1 and type 2 diabetes patients. The CDR3 consists of 14 residues. Germline assignment: CDR1 SNHLY and CDR2 FYNNEI. The PCR template was genomic DNA. The TCR beta CDR3 region was amplified using 30 forward and 13 reverse primers. A single record per CDR3 protein comes from TCRdb applying MiXCR to the multiplex PCR reads. The repertoire holds 250,000 to 300,000 distinct CDR3 sequences, with roughly 50% as singletons. Study results and caveats: Groups were not age- or gender-matched, which may bias interpretation. In CD4+ and CD8+ T cells, type 2 diabetes diversity exceeded type 1.

Anyone with other autoimmune disease or infection in the prior four weeks was excluded. Ten milliliters of peripheral blood were drawn from each donor. Concerning this clonotype itself: What it binds is unknown. Since a much larger clone is just one base distant, this may be a read error.

The sequenced material came from peripheral blood mononuclear cells (PBMCs). The V call is TRBV2, the J call TRBJ2-5; D not resolved. The DNA end is a closer match to TRBJ2-1, so the J assignment may be wrong. This receptor was taken from a man aged 18 to 30 with type 2 diabetes. CDR3 DNA sequence: TGTGCCAGCAGTCAACCCTTGACGATATATGAGCAGTTCTTC. It codes for CASSQPLTIYEQFF.